This T cell receptor beta chain was documented in a study of T-cell memory formation after mild COVID-19. Constant-segment primers were used for 5'RACE, and the resulting TCR alpha and TCR beta cDNA libraries carried sample barcodes and UMIs. TCRdb re-called the 5' RACE reads through MiXCR, storing one row per CDR3 protein. The data hold hundreds of thousands of distinct CDR3 sequences, with around 13% observed a single time. The germline V gene has CDR1 MGHRA and CDR2 YSYEKL. The V end lost 4 bases, the J end lost 4 bases, and 13 bases lay between the germline ends. The CDR3 is 14 residues long. The receptor was isolated from a man aged 18 to 29 who had mild COVID-19 (a few samples of this study predate the infection). Cell type and time point are not known. Sequencing was performed on PBMCs or a T cell subset sorted from them (not recorded which). V is TRBV4-1 and J is TRBJ2-5; D may be TRBD1 (5 bases). The CDR3 DNA follows: TGCGCCAGCAGCCCCCTTGGGGCAGCAGAGACCCAGTACTTC. Its protein is CASSPLGAAETQYF.